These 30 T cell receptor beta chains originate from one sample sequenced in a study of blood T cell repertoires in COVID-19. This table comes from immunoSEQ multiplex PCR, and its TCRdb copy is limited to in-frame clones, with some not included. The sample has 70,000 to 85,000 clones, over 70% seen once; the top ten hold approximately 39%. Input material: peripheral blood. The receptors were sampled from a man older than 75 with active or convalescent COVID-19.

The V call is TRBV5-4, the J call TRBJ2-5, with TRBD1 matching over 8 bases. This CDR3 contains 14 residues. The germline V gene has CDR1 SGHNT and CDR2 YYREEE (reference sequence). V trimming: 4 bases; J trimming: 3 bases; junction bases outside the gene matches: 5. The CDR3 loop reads CASSLGQAEETQYF. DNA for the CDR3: TGTGCCAGCAGCCTGGGACAGGCTGAAGAGACCCAGTACTTC.

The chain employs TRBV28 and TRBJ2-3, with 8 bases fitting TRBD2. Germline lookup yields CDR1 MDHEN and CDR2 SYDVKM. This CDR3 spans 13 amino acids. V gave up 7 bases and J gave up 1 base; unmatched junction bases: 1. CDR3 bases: TGTGCCAGCAAGACTAGCGGCACAGATACGCAGTATTTT. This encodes CASKTSGTDTQYF.

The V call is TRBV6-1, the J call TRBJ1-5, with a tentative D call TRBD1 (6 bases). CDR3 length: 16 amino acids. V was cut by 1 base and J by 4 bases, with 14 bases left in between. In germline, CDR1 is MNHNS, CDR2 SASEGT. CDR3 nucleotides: TGTGCCAGCAGTGAAGTAGTGGGGGCCTCTAATCAGCCCCAGCATTTT. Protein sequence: CASSEVVGASNQPQHF.

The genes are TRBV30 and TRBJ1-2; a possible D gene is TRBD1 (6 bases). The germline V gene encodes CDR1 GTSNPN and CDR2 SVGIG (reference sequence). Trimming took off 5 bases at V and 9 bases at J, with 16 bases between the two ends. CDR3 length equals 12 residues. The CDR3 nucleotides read TGTGCCTGGGGGCGGGGGGCCGGGAGCTACACCTTC. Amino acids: CAWGRGAGSYTF.

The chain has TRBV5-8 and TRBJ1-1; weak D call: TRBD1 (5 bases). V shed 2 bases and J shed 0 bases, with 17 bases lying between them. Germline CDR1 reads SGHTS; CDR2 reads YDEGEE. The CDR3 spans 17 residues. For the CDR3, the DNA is TGTGCCAGCAGCTTTGGGGCAGGGAGGGCCCTGAACACTGAAGCTTTCTTT. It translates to CASSFGAGRALNTEAFF. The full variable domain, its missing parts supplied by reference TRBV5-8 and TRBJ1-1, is EAGVTQSPTHLIKTRGQQATLRCSPISGHTSVYWYQQALGLGLQFLLWYDEGEERNRGNFPPRFSGRQFPNYSSELNVNALELEDSALYLCASSFGAGRALNTEAFFGQGTRLTVV.

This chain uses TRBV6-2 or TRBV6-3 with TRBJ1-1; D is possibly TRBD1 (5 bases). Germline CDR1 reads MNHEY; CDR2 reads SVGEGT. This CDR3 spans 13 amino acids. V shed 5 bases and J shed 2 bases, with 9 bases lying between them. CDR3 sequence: CASSTRVNTEAFF. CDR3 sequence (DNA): TGTGCCAGCAGTACCAGGGTTAACACTGAAGCTTTCTTT.

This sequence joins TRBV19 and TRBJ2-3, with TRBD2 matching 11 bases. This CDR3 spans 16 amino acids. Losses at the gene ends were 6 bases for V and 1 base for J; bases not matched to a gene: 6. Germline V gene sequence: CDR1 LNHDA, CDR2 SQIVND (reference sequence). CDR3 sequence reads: CASSPSLAGGTDTQYF. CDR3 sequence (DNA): TGTGCCAGTAGCCCATCACTAGCGGGGGGCACAGATACGCAGTATTTT.

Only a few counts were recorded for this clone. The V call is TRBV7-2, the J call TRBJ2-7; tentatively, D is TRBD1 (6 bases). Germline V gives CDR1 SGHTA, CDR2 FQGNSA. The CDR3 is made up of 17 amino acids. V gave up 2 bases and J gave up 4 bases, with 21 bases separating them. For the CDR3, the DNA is TGTGCCAGCAGCTTACAATCCTCGGGACAAGCCCCTTACGAGCAGTACTTC. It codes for CASSLQSSGQAPYEQYF.

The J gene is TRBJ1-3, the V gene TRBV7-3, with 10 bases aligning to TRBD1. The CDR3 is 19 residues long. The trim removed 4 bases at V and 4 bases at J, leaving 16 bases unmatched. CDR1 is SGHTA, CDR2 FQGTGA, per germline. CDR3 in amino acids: CASSSQDRDRGPSGNTIYF. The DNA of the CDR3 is TGTGCCAGCAGCTCCCAAGACCGGGACAGGGGACCTTCGGGAAACACCATATATTTT.

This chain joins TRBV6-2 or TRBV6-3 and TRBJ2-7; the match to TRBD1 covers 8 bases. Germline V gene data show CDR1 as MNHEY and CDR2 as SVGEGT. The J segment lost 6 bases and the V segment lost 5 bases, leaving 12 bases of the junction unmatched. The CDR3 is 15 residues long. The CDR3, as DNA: TGTGCCAGCAGTATAGACAGGGGCGCGGTAGGCGAGCAGTACTTC. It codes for CASSIDRGAVGEQYF.

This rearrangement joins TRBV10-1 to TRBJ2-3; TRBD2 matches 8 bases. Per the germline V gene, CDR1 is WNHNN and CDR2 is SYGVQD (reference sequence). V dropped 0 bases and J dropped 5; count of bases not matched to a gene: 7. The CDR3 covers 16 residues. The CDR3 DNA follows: TGCGCCAGCAGTGAGTCCAAAGCGGGAGCGGTAGATACGCAGTATTTT. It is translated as CASSESKAGAVDTQYF.

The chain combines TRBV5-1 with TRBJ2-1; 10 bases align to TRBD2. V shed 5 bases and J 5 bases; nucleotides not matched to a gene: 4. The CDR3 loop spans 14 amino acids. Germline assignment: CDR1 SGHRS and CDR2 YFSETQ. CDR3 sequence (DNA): TGCGCCAGCAGAACGACTAGCGGGCACAATGAGCAGTTCTTC. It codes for CASRTTSGHNEQFF.

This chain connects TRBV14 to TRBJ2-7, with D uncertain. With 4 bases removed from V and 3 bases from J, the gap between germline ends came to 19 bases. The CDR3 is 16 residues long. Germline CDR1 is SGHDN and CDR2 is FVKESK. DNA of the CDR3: TGTGCCAGCAGCCGAGGCGCTTCAGCAAAAGTCTACGAGCAGTACTTC. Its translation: CASSRGASAKVYEQYF.

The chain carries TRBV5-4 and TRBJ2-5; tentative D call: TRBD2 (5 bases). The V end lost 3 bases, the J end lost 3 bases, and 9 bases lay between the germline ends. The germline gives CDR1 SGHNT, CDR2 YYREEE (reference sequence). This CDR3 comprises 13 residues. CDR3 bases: TGTGCCAGCAGCTCGCCCGGGAAAGAGACCCAGTACTTC. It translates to CASSSPGKETQYF.

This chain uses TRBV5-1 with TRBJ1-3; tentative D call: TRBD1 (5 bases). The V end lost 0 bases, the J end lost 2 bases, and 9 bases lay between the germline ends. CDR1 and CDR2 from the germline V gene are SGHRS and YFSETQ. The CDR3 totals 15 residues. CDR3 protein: CASSLATGAGNTIYF. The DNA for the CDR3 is TGCGCCAGCAGCTTGGCGACGGGGGCTGGAAACACCATATATTTT. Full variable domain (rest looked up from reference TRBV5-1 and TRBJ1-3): KAGVTQTPRYLIKTRGQQVTLSCSPISGHRSVSWYQQTPGQGLQFLFEYFSETQRNKGNFPGRFSGRQFSNSRSEMNVSTLELGDSALYLCASSLATGAGNTIYFGEGSWLTVV.

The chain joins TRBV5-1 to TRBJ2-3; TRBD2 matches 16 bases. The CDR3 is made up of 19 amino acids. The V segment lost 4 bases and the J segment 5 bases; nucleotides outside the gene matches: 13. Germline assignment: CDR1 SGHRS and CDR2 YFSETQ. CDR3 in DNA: TGCGCCAGCAGCCCCAATATGGGGACTAGCGGGAGGGCAAAAGATACGCAGTATTTT. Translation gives CASSPNMGTSGRAKDTQYF. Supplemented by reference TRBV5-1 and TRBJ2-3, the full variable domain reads KAGVTQTPRYLIKTRGQQVTLSCSPISGHRSVSWYQQTPGQGLQFLFEYFSETQRNKGNFPGRFSGRQFSNSRSEMNVSTLELGDSALYLCASSPNMGTSGRAKDTQYFGPGTRLTVL.

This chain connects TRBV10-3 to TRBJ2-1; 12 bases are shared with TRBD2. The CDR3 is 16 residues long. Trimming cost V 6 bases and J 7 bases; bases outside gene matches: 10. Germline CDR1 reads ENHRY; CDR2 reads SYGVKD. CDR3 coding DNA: TGTGCCATCAGCTCCCCGGGACTAGCGGGCTTTAATGAGCAGTTCTTC. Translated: CAISSPGLAGFNEQFF.

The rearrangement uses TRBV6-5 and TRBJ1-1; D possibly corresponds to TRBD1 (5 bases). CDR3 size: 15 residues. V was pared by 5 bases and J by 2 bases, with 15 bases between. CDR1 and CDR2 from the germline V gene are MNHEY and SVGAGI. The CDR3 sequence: CASSTRGGANTEAFF. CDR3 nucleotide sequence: TGTGCCAGCAGTACCCGGGGAGGGGCAAACACTGAAGCTTTCTTT.

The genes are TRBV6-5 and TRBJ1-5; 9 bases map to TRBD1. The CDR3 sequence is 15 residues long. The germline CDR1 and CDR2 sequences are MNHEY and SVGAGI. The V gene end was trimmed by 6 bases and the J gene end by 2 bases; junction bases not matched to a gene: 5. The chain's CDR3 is CASRDTGGRNQPQHF. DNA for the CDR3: TGTGCCAGCAGGGACACAGGGGGCCGCAATCAGCCCCAGCATTTT.

This CDR3 reads CSARRQRGAFF. The CDR3 bases are TGCAGTGCTAGACGCCAACGGGGAGCTTTCTTT. V and J are TRBV20-1 and TRBJ1-1; D gene unclear. The V gene lost 2 bases and the J gene lost 10 bases, with 11 bases spanning the gap. Germline V lookup: CDR1 DFQATT, CDR2 SNEGSKA (reference sequence). This CDR3 region has 11 residues.

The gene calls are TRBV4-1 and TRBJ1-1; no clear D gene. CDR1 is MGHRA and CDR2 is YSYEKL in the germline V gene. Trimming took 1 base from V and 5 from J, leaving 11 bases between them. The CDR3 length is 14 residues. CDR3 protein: CASSQAPGGTEAFF. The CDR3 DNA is TGCGCCAGCAGCCAAGCACCGGGAGGGACTGAAGCTTTCTTT.

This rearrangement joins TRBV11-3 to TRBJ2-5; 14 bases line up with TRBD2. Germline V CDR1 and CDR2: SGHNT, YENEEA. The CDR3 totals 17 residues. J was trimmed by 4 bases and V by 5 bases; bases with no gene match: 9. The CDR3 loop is CASSRGGLAGVGETQYF. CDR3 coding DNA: TGTGCCAGCAGCAGGGGGGGACTAGCGGGAGTTGGAGAGACCCAGTACTTC. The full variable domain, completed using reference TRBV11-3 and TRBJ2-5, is EAGVVQSPRYKIIEKKQPVAFWCNPISGHNTLYWYLQNLGQGPELLIRYENEEAVDDSQLPKDRFSAERLKGVDSTLKIQPAELGDSAVYLCASSRGGLAGVGETQYFGPGTRLLVL.

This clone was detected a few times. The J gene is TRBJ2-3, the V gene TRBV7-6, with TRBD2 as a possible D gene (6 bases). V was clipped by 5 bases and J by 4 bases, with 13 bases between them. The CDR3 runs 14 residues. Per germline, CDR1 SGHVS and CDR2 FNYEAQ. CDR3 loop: CASSQRLGSDTQYF. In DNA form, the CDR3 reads TGTGCCAGCAGCCAACGACTAGGATCAGATACGCAGTATTTT.

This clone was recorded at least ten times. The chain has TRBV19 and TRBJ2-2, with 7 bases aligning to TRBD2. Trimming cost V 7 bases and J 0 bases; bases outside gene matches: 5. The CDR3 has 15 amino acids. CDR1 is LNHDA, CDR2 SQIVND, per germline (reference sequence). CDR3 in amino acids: CASIKGLTNTGELFF. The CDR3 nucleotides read TGTGCCAGTATCAAGGGACTAACGAACACCGGGGAGCTGTTTTTT.

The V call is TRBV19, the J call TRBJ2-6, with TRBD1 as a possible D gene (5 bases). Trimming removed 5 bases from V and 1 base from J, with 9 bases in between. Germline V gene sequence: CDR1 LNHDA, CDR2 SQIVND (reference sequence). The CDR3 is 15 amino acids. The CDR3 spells CASSPAGSGANVLTF. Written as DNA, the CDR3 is TGTGCCAGTAGTCCGGCAGGGTCTGGGGCCAACGTCCTGACTTTC.

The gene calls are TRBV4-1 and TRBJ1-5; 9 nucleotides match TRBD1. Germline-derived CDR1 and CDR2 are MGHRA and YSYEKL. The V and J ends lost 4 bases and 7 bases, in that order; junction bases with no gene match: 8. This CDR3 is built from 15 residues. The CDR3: CASSLALTGGQPQHF. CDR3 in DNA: TGCGCCAGCAGCCTCGCGCTGACAGGGGGACAGCCCCAGCATTTT.

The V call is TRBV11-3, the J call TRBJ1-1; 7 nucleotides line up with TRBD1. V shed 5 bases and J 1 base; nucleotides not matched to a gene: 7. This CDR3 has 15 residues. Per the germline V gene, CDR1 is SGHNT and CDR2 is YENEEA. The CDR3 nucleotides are TGTGCCAGCAGCAGGGGGGACAGATCGAACACTGAAGCTTTCTTT. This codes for CASSRGDRSNTEAFF.

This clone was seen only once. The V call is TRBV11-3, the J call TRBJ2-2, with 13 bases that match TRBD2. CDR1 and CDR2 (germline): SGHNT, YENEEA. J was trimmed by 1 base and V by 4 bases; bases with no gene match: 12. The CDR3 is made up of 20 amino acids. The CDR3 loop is CASSSTSGLAGLMNTGELFF. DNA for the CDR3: TGTGCCAGCAGCTCTACCTCGGGACTAGCGGGACTCATGAACACCGGGGAGCTGTTTTTT.

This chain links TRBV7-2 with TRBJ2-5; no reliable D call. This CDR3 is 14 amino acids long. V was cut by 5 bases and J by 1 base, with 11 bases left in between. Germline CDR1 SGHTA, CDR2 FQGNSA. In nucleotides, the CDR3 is TGTGCCAGCAGCCCAGCAGGTATCCAAGAGACCCAGTACTTC. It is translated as CASSPAGIQETQYF.

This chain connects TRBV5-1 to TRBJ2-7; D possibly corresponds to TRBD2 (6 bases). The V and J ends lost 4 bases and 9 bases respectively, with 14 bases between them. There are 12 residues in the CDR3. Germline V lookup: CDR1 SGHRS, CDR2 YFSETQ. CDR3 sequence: CASSGGTAWQYF. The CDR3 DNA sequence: TGCGCCAGCAGCGGGGGGACTGCGTGGCAGTACTTC.